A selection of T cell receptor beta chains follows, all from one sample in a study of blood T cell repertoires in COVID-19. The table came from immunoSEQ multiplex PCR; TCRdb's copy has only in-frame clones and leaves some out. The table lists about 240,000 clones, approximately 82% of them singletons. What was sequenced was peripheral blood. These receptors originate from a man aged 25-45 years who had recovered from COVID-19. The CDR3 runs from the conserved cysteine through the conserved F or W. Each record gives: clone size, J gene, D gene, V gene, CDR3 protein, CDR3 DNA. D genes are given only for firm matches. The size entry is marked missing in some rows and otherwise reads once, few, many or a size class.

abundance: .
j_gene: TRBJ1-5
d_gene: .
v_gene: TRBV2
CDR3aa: CASTSGTKNQPQHF
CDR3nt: TGTGCCAGCACCTCCGGGACTAAGAATCAGCCCCAGCATTTT

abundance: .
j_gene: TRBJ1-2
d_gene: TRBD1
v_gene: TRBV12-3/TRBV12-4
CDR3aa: CASSLDRERGYTF
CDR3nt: TGTGCCAGCAGCCTGGACAGGGAAAGAGGCTACACCTTC

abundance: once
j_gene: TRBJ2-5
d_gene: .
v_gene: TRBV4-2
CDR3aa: CASSQGQREETQYF
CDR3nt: TGTGCCAGCAGCCAAGGGCAGAGGGAAGAGACCCAGTACTTC

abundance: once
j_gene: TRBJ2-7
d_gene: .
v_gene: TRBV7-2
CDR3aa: CASSTGTRSSYEQYF
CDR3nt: TGTGCCAGCAGTACCGGGACAAGGAGCTCCTACGAGCAGTACTTC

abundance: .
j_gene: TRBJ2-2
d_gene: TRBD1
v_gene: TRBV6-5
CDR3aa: CASSTRQGASMFF
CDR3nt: TGTGCCAGCAGTACCCGACAGGGGGCGAGTATGTTTTTT

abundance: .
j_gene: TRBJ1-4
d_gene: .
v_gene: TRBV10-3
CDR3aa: CAISEGSHEKLFF
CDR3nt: TGTGCCATCAGTGAGGGCTCACATGAAAAACTGTTTTTT

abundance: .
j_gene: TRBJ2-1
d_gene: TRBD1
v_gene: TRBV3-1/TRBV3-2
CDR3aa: CASSLAGDRGSNEQFF
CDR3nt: TGTGCCAGCAGCCTCGCCGGGGACAGGGGCAGCAATGAGCAGTTCTTC

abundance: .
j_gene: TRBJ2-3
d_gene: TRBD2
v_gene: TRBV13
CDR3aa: CASSPAGLAGTDTQYF
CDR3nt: TGTGCCAGCAGCCCCGCTGGACTAGCGGGAACAGATACGCAGTATTTT

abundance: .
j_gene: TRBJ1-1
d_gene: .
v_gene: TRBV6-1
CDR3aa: CASSETRVATEAFF
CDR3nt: TGTGCCAGCAGTGAAACGAGGGTAGCCACTGAAGCTTTCTTT

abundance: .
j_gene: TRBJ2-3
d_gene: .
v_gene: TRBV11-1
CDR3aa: CASSLGQSTDTQYF
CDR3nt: TGTGCCAGCAGCTTAGGACAGAGCACAGATACGCAGTATTTT

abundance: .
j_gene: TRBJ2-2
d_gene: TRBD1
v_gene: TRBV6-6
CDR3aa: CASRDRVSGELFF
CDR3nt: TGTGCCAGCAGGGACAGGGTTTCCGGGGAGCTGTTTTTT

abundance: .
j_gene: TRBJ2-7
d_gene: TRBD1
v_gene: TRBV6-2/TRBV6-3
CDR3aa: CASSFLTGGTGLDYEQYF
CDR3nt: TGTGCCAGCAGTTTTTTGACAGGGGGCACAGGATTGGATTACGAGCAGTACTTC

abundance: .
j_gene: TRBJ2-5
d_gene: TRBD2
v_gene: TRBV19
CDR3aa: CASSQTGTSGGAETQYF
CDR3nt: TGTGCCAGTAGTCAGACCGGGACTAGCGGGGGGGCGGAGACCCAGTACTTC

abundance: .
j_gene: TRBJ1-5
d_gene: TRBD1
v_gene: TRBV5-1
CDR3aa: CASSLAGTEYQPQHF
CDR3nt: TGCGCCAGCAGCTTGGCCGGGACAGAATATCAGCCCCAGCATTTT

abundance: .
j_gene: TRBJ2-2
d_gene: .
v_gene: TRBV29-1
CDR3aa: CSVGELTGELFF
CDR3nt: TGCAGCGTTGGGGAGTTAACCGGGGAGCTGTTTTTT

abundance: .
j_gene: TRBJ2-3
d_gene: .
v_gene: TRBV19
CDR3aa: CASSIYGVGGTDTQYF
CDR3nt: TGTGCCAGTAGTATATATGGGGTAGGGGGCACAGATACGCAGTATTTT

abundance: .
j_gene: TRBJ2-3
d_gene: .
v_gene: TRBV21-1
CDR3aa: CASSQTGTSGGAACTDTQYF
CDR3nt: TGTGCCAGCAGCCAAACCGGGACTAGCGGGGGGGCCGCGTGCACAGATACGCAGTATTTT

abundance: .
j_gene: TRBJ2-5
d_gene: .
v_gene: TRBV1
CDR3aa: CTSTPPERGRETQYF
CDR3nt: TGCACCAGCACCCCTCCCGAGCGGGGCCGGGAGACCCAGTACTTC

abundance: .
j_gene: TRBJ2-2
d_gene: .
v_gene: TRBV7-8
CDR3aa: CASSLRGATGELFF
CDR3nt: TGTGCCAGCAGCTTACGGGGGGCCACCGGGGAGCTGTTTTTT

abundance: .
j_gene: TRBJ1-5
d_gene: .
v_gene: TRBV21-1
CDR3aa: CASSNSHF
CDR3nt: TGTGCCAGCAGCAATTCACATTTT

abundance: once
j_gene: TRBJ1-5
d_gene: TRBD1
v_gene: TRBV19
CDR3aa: CASLPQDRAQPQHF
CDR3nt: TGTGCCAGTTTACCCCAGGACAGGGCCCAGCCCCAGCATTTT

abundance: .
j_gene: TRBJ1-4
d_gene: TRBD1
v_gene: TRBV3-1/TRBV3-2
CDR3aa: CASRQGANEKLFF
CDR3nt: TGTGCCAGCAGACAGGGGGCTAATGAAAAACTGTTTTTT

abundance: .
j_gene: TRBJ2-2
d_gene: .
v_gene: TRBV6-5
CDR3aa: CAGSLGRWTGELFF
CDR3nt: TGTGCCGGCTCTTTGGGGCGCTGGACCGGGGAGCTGTTTTTT

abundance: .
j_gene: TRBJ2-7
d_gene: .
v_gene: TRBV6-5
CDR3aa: CASSYSRVGEQYF
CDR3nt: TGTGCCAGCAGTTACTCCAGGGTGGGCGAGCAGTACTTC

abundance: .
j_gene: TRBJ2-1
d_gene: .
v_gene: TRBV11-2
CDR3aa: CASTPIRHPVGSNEQFF
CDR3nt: TGTGCCAGCACCCCGATCAGACACCCCGTAGGTAGCAATGAGCAGTTCTTC

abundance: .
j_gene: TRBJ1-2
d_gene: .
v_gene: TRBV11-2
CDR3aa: CASSFLGSNYGYTF
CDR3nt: TGTGCCAGCAGCTTTCTAGGATCTAACTATGGCTACACCTTC

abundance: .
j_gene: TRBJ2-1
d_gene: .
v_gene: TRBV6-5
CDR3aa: CATEMLSYNEQFF
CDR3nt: TGTGCCACGGAGATGCTCTCCTACAATGAGCAGTTCTTC

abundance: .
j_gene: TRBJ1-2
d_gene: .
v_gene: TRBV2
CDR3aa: CASSQGPRGYTF
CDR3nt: TGTGCCAGCAGCCAGGGCCCCCGGGGCTACACCTTC

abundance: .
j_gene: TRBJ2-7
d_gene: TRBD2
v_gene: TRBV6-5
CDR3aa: CANTTSGGHSYEQYF
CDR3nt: TGTGCCAATACTACTAGCGGGGGCCACTCCTACGAGCAGTACTTC

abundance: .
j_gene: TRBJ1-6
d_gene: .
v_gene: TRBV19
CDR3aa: CASSIDDSRGGSSYNSPLHF
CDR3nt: TGTGCCAGTAGTATAGACGACTCGCGGGGAGGGTCCAGCTATAATTCACCCCTCCACTTT

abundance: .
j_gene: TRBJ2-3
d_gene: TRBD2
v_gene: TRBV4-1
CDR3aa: CASSQGTSGGTDTQYF
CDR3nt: TGCGCCAGCAGCCAAGGGACTAGCGGGGGGACAGATACGCAGTATTTT

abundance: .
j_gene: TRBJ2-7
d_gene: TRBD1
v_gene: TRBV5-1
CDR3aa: CASSLVGQGNNEQYF
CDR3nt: TGCGCCAGCAGCTTGGTGGGACAGGGGAACAACGAGCAGTACTTC

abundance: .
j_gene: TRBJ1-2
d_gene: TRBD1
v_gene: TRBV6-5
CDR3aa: CASKLPGQGLYGYTF
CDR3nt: TGTGCCAGCAAACTCCCGGGACAGGGGCTCTATGGCTACACCTTC

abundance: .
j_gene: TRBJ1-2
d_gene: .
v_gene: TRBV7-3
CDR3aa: CASSPQAQRTGIYGYTF
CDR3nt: TGTGCCAGCAGCCCCCAAGCCCAACGGACCGGGATATATGGCTACACCTTC

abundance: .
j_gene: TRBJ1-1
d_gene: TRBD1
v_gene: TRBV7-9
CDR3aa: CASRLPGDRVGTEAFF
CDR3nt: TGTGCCAGCAGACTACCTGGGGACAGGGTGGGAACTGAAGCTTTCTTT

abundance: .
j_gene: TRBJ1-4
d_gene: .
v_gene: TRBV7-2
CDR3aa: CASSGREREKLFF
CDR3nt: TGTGCCAGCAGCGGTAGGGAGCGGGAAAAACTGTTTTTT

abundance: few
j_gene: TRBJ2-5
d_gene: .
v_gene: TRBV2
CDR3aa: CASSRSATSRETQYF
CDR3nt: TGTGCCAGCTCTCGGTCGGCTACTAGCCGGGAGACCCAGTACTTC

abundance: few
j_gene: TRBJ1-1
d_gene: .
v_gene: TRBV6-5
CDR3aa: CASSIGRNTEAFF
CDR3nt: TGTGCCAGCAGTATCGGGAGGAACACTGAAGCTTTCTTT

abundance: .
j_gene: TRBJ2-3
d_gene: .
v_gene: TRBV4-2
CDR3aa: CASSQESRVGTQYF
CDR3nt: TGTGCCAGCAGCCAAGAAAGCCGCGTCGGTACGCAGTATTTT

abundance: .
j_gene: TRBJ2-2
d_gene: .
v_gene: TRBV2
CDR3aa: CASRATIGELFF
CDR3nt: TGTGCCAGCAGGGCGACAATCGGGGAGCTGTTTTTT

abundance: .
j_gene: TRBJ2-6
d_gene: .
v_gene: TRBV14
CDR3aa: CASSQDWGDGANVLTF
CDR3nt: TGTGCCAGCAGCCAAGATTGGGGAGATGGGGCCAACGTCCTGACTTTC

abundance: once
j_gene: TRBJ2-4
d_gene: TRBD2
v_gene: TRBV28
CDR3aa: CASSSSGGIQYF
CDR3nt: TGTGCCAGCAGTAGCAGCGGGGGCATTCAGTACTTC

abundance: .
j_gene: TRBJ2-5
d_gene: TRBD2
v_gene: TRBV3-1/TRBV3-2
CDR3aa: CASSRRRTSIETQYF
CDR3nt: TGTGCCAGCAGCCGGCGCAGGACTAGCATCGAGACCCAGTACTTC

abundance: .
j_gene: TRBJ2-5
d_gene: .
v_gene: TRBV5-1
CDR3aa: CASGPRERFETQYF
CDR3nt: TGCGCCAGCGGCCCCAGGGAACGGTTTGAGACCCAGTACTTC

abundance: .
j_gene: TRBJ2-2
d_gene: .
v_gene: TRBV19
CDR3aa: CASHETANTGELFF
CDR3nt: TGTGCCAGTCACGAGACAGCGAACACCGGGGAGCTGTTTTTT

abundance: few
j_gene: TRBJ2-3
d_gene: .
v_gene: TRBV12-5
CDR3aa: CASGIRVLTDTQYF
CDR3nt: TGTGCTAGTGGTATCCGGGTTCTCACAGATACGCAGTATTTT

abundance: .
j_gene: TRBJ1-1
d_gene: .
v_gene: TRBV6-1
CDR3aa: CASSEAGGAFF
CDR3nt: TGTGCCAGCAGTGAAGCGGGGGGAGCTTTCTTT

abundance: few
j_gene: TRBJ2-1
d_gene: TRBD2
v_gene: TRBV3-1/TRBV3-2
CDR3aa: CASSSSSGGPGNEQFF
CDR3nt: TGTGCCAGCAGCTCTTCTAGCGGGGGGCCGGGAAATGAGCAGTTCTTC

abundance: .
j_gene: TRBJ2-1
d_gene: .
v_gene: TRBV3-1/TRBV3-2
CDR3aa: CASSQDTSSYNEQFF
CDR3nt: TGTGCCAGCAGCCAAGATACCAGTTCCTACAATGAGCAGTTCTTC

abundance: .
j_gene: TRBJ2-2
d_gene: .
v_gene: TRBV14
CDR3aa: CASSRQVDTGELFF
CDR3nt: TGTGCCAGCAGCCGACAGGTTGACACCGGGGAGCTGTTTTTT

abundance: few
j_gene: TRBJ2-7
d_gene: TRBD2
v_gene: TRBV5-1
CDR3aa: CASGLGGNSYEQYF
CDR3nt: TGCGCCAGCGGACTAGGTGGTAACTCCTACGAGCAGTACTTC

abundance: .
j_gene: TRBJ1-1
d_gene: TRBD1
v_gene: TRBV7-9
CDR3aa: CASSLSYRGPYTEAFF
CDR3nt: TGTGCCAGCAGCCTTAGCTACAGGGGTCCCTACACTGAAGCTTTCTTT

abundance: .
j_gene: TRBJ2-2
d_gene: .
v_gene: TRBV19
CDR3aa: CASRVGTGELFF
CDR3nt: TGTGCCAGCAGGGTCGGCACCGGGGAGCTGTTTTTT

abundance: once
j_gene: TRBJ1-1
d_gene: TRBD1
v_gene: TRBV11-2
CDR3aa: CASSLRGQGRTEAFF
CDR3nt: TGTGCCAGCAGCCTCCGGGGACAGGGACGGACTGAAGCTTTCTTT

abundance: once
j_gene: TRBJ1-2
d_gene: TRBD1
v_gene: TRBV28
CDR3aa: CASSLSGGFYGYTF
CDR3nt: TGTGCCAGCAGTTTATCAGGGGGCTTCTATGGCTACACCTTC

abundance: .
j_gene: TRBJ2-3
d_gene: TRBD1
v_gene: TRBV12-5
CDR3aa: CALDRESTDTQYF
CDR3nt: TGTGCTCTTGACAGGGAAAGCACAGATACGCAGTATTTT

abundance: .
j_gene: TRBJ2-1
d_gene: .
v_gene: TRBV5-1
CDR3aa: CASSLELRYNEQFF
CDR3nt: TGCGCCAGCAGCTTGGAACTTCGATACAATGAGCAGTTCTTC

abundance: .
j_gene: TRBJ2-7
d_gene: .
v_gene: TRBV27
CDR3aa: CASTLSRATRHEQYF
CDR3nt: TGTGCCAGCACCCTGAGCAGGGCCACGAGACACGAGCAGTACTTC